The clone carrying this TCR beta chain was found a few times. Clinical history as reported by participants underpinned cohort assignment. This sample stems from a study of blood T cell repertoires in COVID-19. In the source study's methods: Estimated nucleated cell counts came from reference gene primer amplification. TCRdb's copy holds only in-frame clones and misses some; the assay was immunoSEQ multiplex PCR. V, J and clone size reflect that table, while D and trimming were determined from the DNA. Of a few hundred thousand clones in the sample, 85% to 90% were seen once. Germline values: CDR1 SEHNR, CDR2 FQNEAQ (reference sequence). V dropped 11 bases and J dropped 7; count of bases not matched to a gene: 15. CDR3 length: 14 residues.

The rearrangement joins TRBV7-9 to TRBJ1-1; 8 bases are shared with TRBD1. The sample comprised PBMCs or T cells enriched from blood (not recorded which). This TCR came from a man between 18 and 29 years old who had recovered from COVID-19. CDR3 DNA: TGTGCCTCGCGAGGGCCCATCGGGACAGGTGAAGCTTTCTTT. Translation gives CASRGPIGTGEAFF.